The T cell receptor (beta chain) described here comes from a study of Ad26.COV2.S vaccination and SARS-CoV-2 variants. This CDR3 region has 14 residues. Germline V gene sequence: CDR1 MNHEY, CDR2 SVGAGI. Trimming stripped 0 bases from V and 2 bases from J, with 8 bases between. Specified treatment: around 19 received Ad26.COV2.S at low or high dose, single or two shots; 5 received placebo; per-sample allocation not given. The investigators took samples on day 63 after the first vaccine or placebo injection. Sequencing used immunoSEQ multiplex PCR; TCRdb keeps in-frame clones, though not all of them. The table includes approximately 350,000 clones, roughly 87% detected once. As to this clone: Its cognate antigen is unknown.

Whole-study results and caveats: Quantification of TCR breadth and depth may have yielded underestimates of total T cell responses. Spike-specific TCR breadth in vaccine recipients exceeded that seen in placebo recipients.

The V gene is TRBV6-5, the J gene TRBJ2-7, with D hard to call. The specimen comprised peripheral blood, sampled in a trial of Ad26.COV2.S vaccine versus placebo. The receptor was derived from a person between 18 and 60 years old who received the Ad26.COV2.S COVID-19 vaccine or a placebo. CDR3 nucleotides: TGTGCCAGCAGTTACTCCGAGATGGCCTACGAGCAGTACTTC. The encoded protein is CASSYSEMAYEQYF.